Listed below are T cell receptor beta chains from one sample, sequenced in a study of shared T cell receptors in the human thymus. TCRdb's copy holds only in-frame clones and misses some; the assay was immunoSEQ multiplex PCR. Here the sample spans about 660,000 clones, 87% being singletons. A further study also used this sample, focusing on human thymus T cells.

The sample taken for sequencing was thymocytes. These receptor sequences come from a boy under two years old with a congenital heart defect. The CDR3 runs from the conserved cysteine through the conserved F or W. D genes are given only for firm matches. Rows may omit the clone size; those that give it use once, few, many or a size class.

clone size,V gene,D gene,J gene,CDR3 DNA,CDR3 protein
few,TRBV11-2,.,TRBJ2-5,TGTGCCAGCAGCCCGAGGTATCGGGGAGATAAAGAGACCCAGTACTTC,CASSPRYRGDKETQYF
.,TRBV6-6,TRBD1,TRBJ1-1,TGTGCCAGCACCCTCAAGGGGGCGAACACTGAAGCTTTCTTT,CASTLKGANTEAFF
.,TRBV7-9,TRBD1,TRBJ2-5,TGTGCCAGCAGCCATCGGACAGGGGGCCGAGGAGAGACCCAGTACTTC,CASSHRTGGRGETQYF
.,TRBV5-1,.,TRBJ1-3,TGCGCCAGCAGCTTCGGGGGGCTCGGAAATACCATATATTTT,CASSFGGLGNTIYF
.,TRBV2,.,TRBJ1-6,TGTGCCAGCCGCTGGGGAGGGGGTAATTCACCCCTCCACTTT,CASRWGGGNSPLHF
.,TRBV4-3,.,TRBJ2-1,TGCGCCAGCAGCCAAGAGTTAGAGGGGAAACAGGGGGGGGTTTACAATGAGCAGTTCTTC,CASSQELEGKQGGVYNEQFF
.,TRBV27,TRBD2,TRBJ2-1,TGTGCCAGCAGGGGAGGGACTAGCGGTTACAATGAGCAGTTCTTC,CASRGGTSGYNEQFF
.,TRBV4-1,.,TRBJ2-7,TGCGCCAGCAGCCAAGAACCGGGACATGATCTCTACGAGCAGTACTTC,CASSQEPGHDLYEQYF
once,TRBV7-9,TRBD1,TRBJ1-1,TGTGCCAGCAGCCGCCGGACAGGGATGAACACTGAAGCTTTCTTT,CASSRRTGMNTEAFF
.,TRBV4-1,TRBD1,TRBJ2-6,TGCGCCAGCAGCCTCCCCGGGACAGCCGCTTACTCTGGGGCCAACGTCCTGACTTTC,CASSLPGTAAYSGANVLTF
.,TRBV11-2,TRBD1,TRBJ1-4,TGTGCCAGCAGCTCAATAGGGGACAGGGTTATGGAAAAACTGTTTTTT,CASSSIGDRVMEKLFF
.,TRBV5-1,.,TRBJ2-3,TGCGCCAGCAGCGCGGGACAGCGAGGAATAGATACGCAGTATTTT,CASSAGQRGIDTQYF
.,TRBV5-1,TRBD1,TRBJ1-1,TGCGCCAGCAGCTCCGCTCGTTACGAAGGGGGCAGGGGAGCTTTCTTT,CASSSARYEGGRGAFF
.,TRBV9,.,TRBJ2-7,TGTGCCAGCAGCGTGTTTCCGGGACACCGTGACTACGAGCAGTACTTC,CASSVFPGHRDYEQYF
few,TRBV12-1,.,TRBJ1-4,TGTGCCAGCAGCTTTCTCGCAGGGAATACAACTAATGAAAAACTGTTTTTT,CASSFLAGNTTNEKLFF
.,TRBV27,.,TRBJ2-7,TGTGCCAGCAGTTTATCCGCACAGTTGTCCTACGAGCAGTACTTC,CASSLSAQLSYEQYF
.,TRBV11-3,.,TRBJ2-1,TGTGCCAGCAGCTATACGGGGGACTACAATGAGCAGTTCTTC,CASSYTGDYNEQFF
.,TRBV5-4,TRBD2,TRBJ2-4,TGTGCCAGCAGCCCGGGGACTAGCGGGAGGGCCAAAAACATTCAGTACTTC,CASSPGTSGRAKNIQYF
.,TRBV6-1,TRBD1,TRBJ1-1,TGTGCCAGCAGTGAACTATGGGACAGAAGGTCCACTGAAGCTTTCTTT,CASSELWDRRSTEAFF
.,TRBV4-3,.,TRBJ1-6,TGCGCCAGCAGCCAAGTTTCGGGTCATAATTCACCCCTCCACTTT,CASSQVSGHNSPLHF
.,TRBV19,.,TRBJ2-5,TGTGCCAGTAGTATATTTGGGGGCGAGGAGACCCAGTACTTC,CASSIFGGEETQYF
.,TRBV7-7,TRBD1,TRBJ1-2,TGTGCTAGCAGCTTAGTCGACAGGGGGTCGATCTATGGCTACACCTTC,CASSLVDRGSIYGYTF
.,TRBV18,.,TRBJ2-3,TGTGCCAGCTCACTGGACTTCACAGATACGCAGTATTTT,CASSLDFTDTQYF
.,TRBV27,.,TRBJ2-7,TGTGCCAGCAGCCCAGACAGGCACGAGCAGTACTTC,CASSPDRHEQYF
.,TRBV19,TRBD2,TRBJ2-1,TGTGCCAGTAGTATAAGTTCTAGCGGGCCATACAATGAGCAGTTCTTC,CASSISSSGPYNEQFF